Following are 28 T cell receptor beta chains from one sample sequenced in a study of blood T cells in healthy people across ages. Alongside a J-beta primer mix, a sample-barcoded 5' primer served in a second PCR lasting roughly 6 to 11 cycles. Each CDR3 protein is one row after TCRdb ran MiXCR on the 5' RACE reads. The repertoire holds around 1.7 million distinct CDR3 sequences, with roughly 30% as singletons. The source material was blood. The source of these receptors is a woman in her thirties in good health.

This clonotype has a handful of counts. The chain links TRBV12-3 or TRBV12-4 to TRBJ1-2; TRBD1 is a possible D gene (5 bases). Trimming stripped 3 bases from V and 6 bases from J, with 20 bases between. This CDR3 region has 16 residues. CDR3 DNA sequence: TGTGCCAGCAGTTTCGGTTCAGGGAGCAAGGTGGATGGCTACACCTTC. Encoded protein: CASSFGSGSKVDGYTF.

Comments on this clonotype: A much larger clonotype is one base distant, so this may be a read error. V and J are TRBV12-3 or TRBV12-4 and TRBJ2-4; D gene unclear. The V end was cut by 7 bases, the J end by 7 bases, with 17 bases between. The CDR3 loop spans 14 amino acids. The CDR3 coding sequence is TGTGCCAGCAATTACGAGGAAGTTCGGAACATTCAGTACTTC. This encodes CASNYEEVRNIQYF.

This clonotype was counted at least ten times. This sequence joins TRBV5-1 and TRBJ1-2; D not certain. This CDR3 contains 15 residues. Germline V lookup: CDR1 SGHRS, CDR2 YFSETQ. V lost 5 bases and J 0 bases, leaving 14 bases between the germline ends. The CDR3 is CASRESSLTNYGYTF. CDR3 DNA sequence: TGCGCCAGCAGAGAGAGCTCCTTAACTAACTATGGCTACACCTTC.

The CDR3 here is CSVEPRRTGEAFF. The CDR3 region has the DNA TGCAGCGTTGAACCTCGTCGGACAGGGGAAGCTTTCTTT. The chain has TRBV29-1 and TRBJ1-1; 8 nucleotides line up with TRBD1. The CDR3 contains 13 residues. Per the germline V gene, CDR1 is SQVTM and CDR2 is ANQGSEA. Losses at the gene ends were 2 bases for V and 8 bases for J; bases not matched to a gene: 7.

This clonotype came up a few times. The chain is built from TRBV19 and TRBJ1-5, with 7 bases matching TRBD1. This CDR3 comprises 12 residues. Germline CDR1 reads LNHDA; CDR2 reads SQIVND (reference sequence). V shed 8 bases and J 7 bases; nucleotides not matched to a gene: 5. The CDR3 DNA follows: TGTGCCAGTGCGACAGGGAACCAGCCCCAGCATTTT. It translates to CASATGNQPQHF.

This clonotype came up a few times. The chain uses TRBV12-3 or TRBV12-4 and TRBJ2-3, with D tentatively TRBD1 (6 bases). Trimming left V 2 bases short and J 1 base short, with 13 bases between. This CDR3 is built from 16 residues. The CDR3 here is CASSLWGPMRTDTQYF. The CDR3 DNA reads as TGTGCCAGCAGTTTATGGGGGCCGATGCGCACAGATACGCAGTATTTT.

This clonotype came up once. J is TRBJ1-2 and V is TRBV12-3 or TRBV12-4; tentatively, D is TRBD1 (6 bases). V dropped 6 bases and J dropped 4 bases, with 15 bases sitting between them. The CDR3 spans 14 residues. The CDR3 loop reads CASSHRTASYGYTF. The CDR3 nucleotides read TGTGCCAGCAGCCACAGGACAGCAAGCTATGGCTACACCTTC.

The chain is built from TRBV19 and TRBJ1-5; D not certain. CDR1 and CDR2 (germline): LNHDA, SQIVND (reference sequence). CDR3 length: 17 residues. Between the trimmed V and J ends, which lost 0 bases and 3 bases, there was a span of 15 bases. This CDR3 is CASSIDFGGGINQPQHF. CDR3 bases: TGTGCCAGTAGTATAGATTTTGGTGGAGGGATCAATCAGCCCCAGCATTTT.

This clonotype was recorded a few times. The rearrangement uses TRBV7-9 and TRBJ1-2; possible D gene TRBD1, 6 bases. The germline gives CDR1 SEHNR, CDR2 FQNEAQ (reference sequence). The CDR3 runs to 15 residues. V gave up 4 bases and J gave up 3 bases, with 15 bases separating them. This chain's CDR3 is CASSSPQGEDYGYTF. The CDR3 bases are TGTGCCAGCAGCTCCCCACAGGGTGAGGACTATGGCTACACCTTC.

The CDR3 here is CASSHPGTANTEAFF. In DNA form, the CDR3 reads TGCGCCAGCAGCCACCCCGGGACAGCGAACACTGAAGCTTTCTTT. The chain carries TRBV4-1 and TRBJ1-1; TRBD1 agrees at 7 bases. The CDR3 is made up of 15 amino acids. Germline values: CDR1 MGHRA, CDR2 YSYEKL. The trim removed 3 bases at V and 1 base at J, leaving 5 bases unmatched.

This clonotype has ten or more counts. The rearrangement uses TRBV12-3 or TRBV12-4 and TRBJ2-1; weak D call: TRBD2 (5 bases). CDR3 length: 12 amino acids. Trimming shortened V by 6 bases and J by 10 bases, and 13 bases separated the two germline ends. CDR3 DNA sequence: TGTGCCAGCAGCCTCCGGGAAGGGGAGCAGTTCTTC. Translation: CASSLREGEQFF.

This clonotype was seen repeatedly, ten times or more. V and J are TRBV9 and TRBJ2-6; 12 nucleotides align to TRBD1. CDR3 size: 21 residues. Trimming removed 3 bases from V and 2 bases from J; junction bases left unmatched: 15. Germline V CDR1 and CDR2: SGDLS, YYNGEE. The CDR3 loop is CASSGRSGTGGFLAGANVLTF. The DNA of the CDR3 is TGTGCCAGCAGCGGCCGATCCGGGACAGGGGGCTTTTTGGCTGGGGCCAACGTCCTGACTTTC.

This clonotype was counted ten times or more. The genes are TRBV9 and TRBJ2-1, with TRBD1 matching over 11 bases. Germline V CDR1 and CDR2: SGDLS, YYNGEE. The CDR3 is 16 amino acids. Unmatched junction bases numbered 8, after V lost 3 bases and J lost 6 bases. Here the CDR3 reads CASSAPRTGGSNEQFF. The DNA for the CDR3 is TGTGCCAGCAGCGCGCCCAGGACAGGGGGCTCCAATGAGCAGTTCTTC.

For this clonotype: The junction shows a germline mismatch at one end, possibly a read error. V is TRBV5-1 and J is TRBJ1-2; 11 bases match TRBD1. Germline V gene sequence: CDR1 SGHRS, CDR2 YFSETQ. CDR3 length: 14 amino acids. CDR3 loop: CAGSGDRGRGGYTF. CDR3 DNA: TGCGCCGGCAGCGGGGACAGGGGGAGAGGTGGCTACACCTTC. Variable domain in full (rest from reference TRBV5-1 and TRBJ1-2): KAGVTQTPRYLIKTRGQQVTLSCSPISGHRSVSWYQQTPGQGLQFLFEYFSETQRNKGNFPGRFSGRQFSNSRSEMNVSTLELGDSALYLCAGSGDRGRGGYTFGSGTRLTVV.

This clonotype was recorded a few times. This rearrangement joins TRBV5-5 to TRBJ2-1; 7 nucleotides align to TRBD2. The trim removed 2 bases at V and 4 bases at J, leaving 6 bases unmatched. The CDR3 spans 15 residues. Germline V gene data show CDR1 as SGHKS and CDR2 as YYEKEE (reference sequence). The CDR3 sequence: CASSLSSGKYNEQFF. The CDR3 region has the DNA TGTGCCAGCAGCTTATCTAGCGGAAAATACAATGAGCAGTTCTTC.

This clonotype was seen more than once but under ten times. CDR3 protein: CSAGFPGLNSPLHF. CDR3 coding DNA: TGCAGTGCTGGTTTCCCAGGGCTTAATTCACCCCTCCACTTT. This chain joins TRBV20-1 and TRBJ1-6, with D maybe TRBD1 (5 bases). The CDR3 is made up of 14 amino acids. Germline assignment: CDR1 DFQATT and CDR2 SNEGSKA (reference sequence). V shed 5 bases and J shed 6 bases, with 14 bases lying between them.

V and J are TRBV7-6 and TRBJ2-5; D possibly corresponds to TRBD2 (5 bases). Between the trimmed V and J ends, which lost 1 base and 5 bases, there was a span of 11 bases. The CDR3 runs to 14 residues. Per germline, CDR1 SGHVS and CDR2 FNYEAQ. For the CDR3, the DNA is TGTGCCAGCAGCTTAGGTCGAGGGTTTGAGACCCAGTACTTC. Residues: CASSLGRGFETQYF.

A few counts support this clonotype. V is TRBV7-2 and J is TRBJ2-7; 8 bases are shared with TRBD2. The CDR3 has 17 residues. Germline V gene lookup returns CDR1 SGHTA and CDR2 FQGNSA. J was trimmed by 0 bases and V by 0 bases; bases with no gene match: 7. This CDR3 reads CASSLAASGSSSYEQYF. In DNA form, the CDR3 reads TGTGCCAGCAGCTTAGCGGCTAGCGGGTCGAGCTCCTACGAGCAGTACTTC. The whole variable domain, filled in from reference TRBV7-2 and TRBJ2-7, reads GAGVSQSPSNKVTEKGKDVELRCDPISGHTALYWYRQSLGQGLEFLIYFQGNSAPDKSGLPSDRFSAERTGGSVSTLTIQRTQQEDSAVYLCASSLAASGSSSYEQYFGPGTRLTVT.

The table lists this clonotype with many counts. CDR3 in amino acids: CASSPIPSGRPTQRFF. The CDR3, as DNA: TGTGCCAGCAGCCCGATTCCTAGCGGGAGACCGACCCAGCGGTTCTTC. This chain links TRBV7-2 with TRBJ2-1, with TRBD2 matching over 10 bases. The V and J ends lost 5 bases and 15 bases, in that order; junction bases with no gene match: 19. Germline-derived CDR1 and CDR2 are SGHTA and FQGNSA. The CDR3 sequence is 16 residues long.

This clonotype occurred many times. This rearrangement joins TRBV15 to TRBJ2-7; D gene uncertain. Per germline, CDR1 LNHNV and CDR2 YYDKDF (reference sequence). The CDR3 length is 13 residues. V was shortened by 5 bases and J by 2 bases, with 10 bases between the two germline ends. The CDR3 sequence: CATSADPTYEQYF. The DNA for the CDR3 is TGTGCCACCAGCGCTGATCCGACCTACGAGCAGTACTTC.

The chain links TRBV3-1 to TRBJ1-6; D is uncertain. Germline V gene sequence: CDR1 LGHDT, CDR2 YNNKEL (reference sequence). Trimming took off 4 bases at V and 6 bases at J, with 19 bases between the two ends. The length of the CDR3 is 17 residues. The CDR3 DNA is TGTGCCAGCAGCCTCAACGGGTTAGAACGCTCTAATTCACCCCTCCACTTT. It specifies CASSLNGLERSNSPLHF.

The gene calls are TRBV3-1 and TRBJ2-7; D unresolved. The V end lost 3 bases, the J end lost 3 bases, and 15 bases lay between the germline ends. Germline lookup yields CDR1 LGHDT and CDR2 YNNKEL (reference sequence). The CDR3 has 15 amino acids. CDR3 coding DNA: TGTGCCAGCAGCCACTCCGGAGTGGGGTACTACGAGCAGTACTTC. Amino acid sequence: CASSHSGVGYYEQYF.

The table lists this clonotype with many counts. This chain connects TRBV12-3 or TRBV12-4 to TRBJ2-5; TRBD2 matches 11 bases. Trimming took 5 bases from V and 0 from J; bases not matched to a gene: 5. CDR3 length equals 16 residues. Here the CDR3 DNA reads TGTGCCAGCAGTGCGGGACTAGCGGTAAACCAAGAGACCCAGTACTTC. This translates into CASSAGLAVNQETQYF.

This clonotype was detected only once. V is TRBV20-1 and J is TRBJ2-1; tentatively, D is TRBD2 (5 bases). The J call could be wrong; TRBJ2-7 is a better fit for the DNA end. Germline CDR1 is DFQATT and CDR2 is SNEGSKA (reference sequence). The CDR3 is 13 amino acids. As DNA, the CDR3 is TGCAGTGCTAGTTCAGCGGCCTACAATGAGCAGTACTTC. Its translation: CSASSAAYNEQYF.

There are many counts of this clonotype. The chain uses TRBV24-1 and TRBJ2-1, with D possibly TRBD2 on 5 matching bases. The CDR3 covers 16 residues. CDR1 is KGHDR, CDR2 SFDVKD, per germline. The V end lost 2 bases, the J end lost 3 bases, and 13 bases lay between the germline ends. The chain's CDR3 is CATSDSGLRNYNEQFF. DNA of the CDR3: TGTGCCACCAGTGATTCCGGACTCCGCAACTACAATGAGCAGTTCTTC.

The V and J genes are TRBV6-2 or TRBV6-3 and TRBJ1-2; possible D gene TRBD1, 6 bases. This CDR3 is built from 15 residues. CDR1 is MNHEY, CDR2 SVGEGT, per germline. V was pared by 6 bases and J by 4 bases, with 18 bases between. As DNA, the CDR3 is TGTGCCAGCAGCCCCACAGGGTCCAAAAGCTATGGCTACACCTTC. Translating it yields CASSPTGSKSYGYTF.

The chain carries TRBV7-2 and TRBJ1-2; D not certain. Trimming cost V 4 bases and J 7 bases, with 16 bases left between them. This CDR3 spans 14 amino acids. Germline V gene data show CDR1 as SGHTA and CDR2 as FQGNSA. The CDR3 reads CASSSSVGVFGYTF. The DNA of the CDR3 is TGTGCCAGCAGCTCTTCAGTTGGGGTATTTGGCTACACCTTC.

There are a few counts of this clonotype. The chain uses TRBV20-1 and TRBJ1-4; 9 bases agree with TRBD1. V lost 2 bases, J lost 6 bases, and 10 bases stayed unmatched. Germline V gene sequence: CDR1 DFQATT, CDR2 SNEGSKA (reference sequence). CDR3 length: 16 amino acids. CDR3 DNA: TGCAGTGCTAGATACCCTCCTACAGGGGGCTATGAAAAACTGTTTTTT. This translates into CSARYPPTGGYEKLFF.